The next 10 T cell receptor beta chains were all read from a single sample in a study of spatial heterogeneity in lung cancer. Time point meaning: sample taken at primary tumor resection. Antigens of these TCRs are unknown. Study-level points and caveats: The number of expanded tumor alpha and beta chains correlated with mutation number.

MiXCR, applied by TCRdb to the 5' RACE reads, yields one record per CDR3 protein. The sample yields around 5,000 distinct CDR3 sequences, around 6.7% seen once. Sequencing used lung tumor tissue, obtained at surgery. The receptors were gathered from a male donor with early-stage non-small cell lung cancer.

This clonotype occurred a few times. The chain carries TRBV28 and TRBJ2-5, with D tentatively TRBD1 (5 bases). Looked up from germline, CDR1 is MDHEN and CDR2 is SYDVKM. V lost 6 bases and J 5 bases, leaving 13 bases between the germline ends. This CDR3 comprises 13 residues. In DNA form, the CDR3 reads TGTGCCAGCAGCCGACAGTTCGGCGAGACCCAGTACTTC. Translating it yields CASSRQFGETQYF.

This clonotype occurred a few times. This chain connects TRBV20-1 to TRBJ2-6; D is uncertain. V dropped 3 bases and J dropped 0 bases, with 9 bases sitting between them. This CDR3 is built from 15 residues. Germline lookup yields CDR1 DFQATT and CDR2 SNEGSKA (reference sequence). The CDR3 spells CSASPSSSGANVLTF. DNA of the CDR3: TGCAGTGCTAGTCCGTCTAGCTCTGGGGCCAACGTCCTGACTTTC.

The V call is TRBV29-1, the J call TRBJ2-1, with D unresolved. Looked up from germline, CDR1 is SQVTM and CDR2 is ANQGSEA. The CDR3 is 10 residues long. Trimming left V 3 bases short and J 8 bases short, with 5 bases between. CDR3 amino acids: CSVDTDEQFF. For the CDR3, the DNA is TGCAGCGTTGATACTGATGAGCAGTTCTTC.

This clonotype was detected ten times or more. This chain connects TRBV27 to TRBJ1-6; 7 nucleotides align to TRBD1. The CDR3 covers 14 residues. Germline V CDR1 and CDR2: MNHEY, SMNVEV (reference sequence). Trimming removed 3 bases from V and 10 bases from J; junction bases left unmatched: 6. CDR3 sequence reads: CASSFTGDGSPLHF. CDR3 in DNA: TGTGCCAGCAGTTTTACAGGGGATGGCTCACCCCTCCACTTT.

This clonotype is labeled as large. CDR3 amino acids: CASSLFTGELFF. Written as DNA, the CDR3 is TGTGCCAGCAGCCTTTTCACCGGGGAGCTGTTTTTT. The V gene is TRBV7-9, the J gene TRBJ2-2; D is unresolved. Looked up from germline, CDR1 is SEHNR and CDR2 is FQNEAQ (reference sequence). Trimming took off 5 bases at V and 4 bases at J, with 5 bases between the two ends. There are 12 residues in the CDR3.

By share, this clonotype counts as medium-sized. V usage is TRBV7-9 and J usage is TRBJ1-1; 8 bases match TRBD1. Germline lookup yields CDR1 SEHNR and CDR2 FQNEAQ (reference sequence). This CDR3 has 14 amino acids. With V trimmed by 2 bases and J by 5 bases, 4 bases remained unmatched. DNA for the CDR3: TGTGCCAGCAGCTTACAGGGGGCGCGGACTGAAGCTTTCTTT. Protein sequence: CASSLQGARTEAFF.

The chain links TRBV29-1 to TRBJ2-3, with D possibly being TRBD2 (6 bases). From germline, CDR1 is SQVTM and CDR2 ANQGSEA. The CDR3 has 14 residues. Trimming shortened V by 0 bases and J by 6 bases, and 13 bases separated the two germline ends. The CDR3 DNA reads as TGCAGCGTTGAAGATCAGGGCGCGGGGGATACGCAGTATTTT. Translating gives CSVEDQGAGDTQYF.

This clonotype rates as large. This sequence joins TRBV7-6 and TRBJ2-3; TRBD2 matches at 8 bases. With V trimmed by 3 bases and J by 3 bases, 5 bases remained unmatched. Germline CDR1 and CDR2: SGHVS and FNYEAQ. CDR3 length equals 15 residues. CDR3 nucleotide sequence: TGTGCCAGCAGCTTCAGTAGCGGGATAACAGATACGCAGTATTTT. Translation: CASSFSSGITDTQYF.

V usage is TRBV4-2 and J usage is TRBJ2-1; 12 bases agree with TRBD2. V shed 2 bases and J 10 bases; nucleotides not matched to a gene: 9. Germline CDR1 is LGHNA and CDR2 is YNFKEQ. The CDR3 has 16 amino acids. This chain's CDR3 is CASSQLTSGSLEEQFF. In DNA, the CDR3 is TGTGCCAGCAGCCAATTGACTAGCGGGAGTCTAGAAGAGCAGTTCTTC.

This clonotype was counted many times. The chain links TRBV20-1 to TRBJ2-5; TRBD2 is a possible D gene (7 bases). The V end lost 5 bases, the J end lost 1 base, and 17 bases lay between the germline ends. The CDR3 runs 15 residues. Germline lookup yields CDR1 DFQATT and CDR2 SNEGSKA (reference sequence). This chain's CDR3 is CSACLLGGLQETQYF. The CDR3 nucleotides are TGCAGTGCTTGTCTACTCGGGGGGCTCCAAGAGACCCAGTACTTC.